Detailed here is one T cell receptor beta chain. The data are from a study of control samples from healthy donors and cancer patients. Clones were read by immunoSEQ multiplex PCR, and TCRdb kept only the in-frame ones, dropping some. The sample contains tens of thousands of clones, about 90% of which appear only once. Germline CDR1 reads SQVTM; CDR2 reads ANQGSEA. Trimming pared 4 bases from V and 2 bases from J, leaving 12 bases between. This CDR3 is built from 13 residues. This sequence was found in a woman aged 55-69 years with head and neck cancer. The material sequenced was PBMCs. The gene calls are TRBV29-1 and TRBJ2-7, with D possibly being TRBD1 (6 bases). The CDR3 nucleotides read TGCAGCGTTGGAAACAGGGAGACCTACGAGCAGTACTTC. Translating gives CSVGNRETYEQYF.